This record covers a single T cell receptor (beta chain). Its antigen is undetermined. This sample is drawn from a study of T cells expressing NK-cell markers. Background on the study: It was sorted CD3+CD56+NKG2C+, CD3+CD56+NKG2C- and CD3+CD56-NKG2C+ T cells that supplied the TCR beta repertoires. Seven HCMV-seropositive donors and one seronegative donor made up the eight sequenced donors. Study conclusions and caveats: Of CD8+ T cells, 1.0-7.0% belonged to dominant NKG2C+ clonotypes in roughly six donors. Several donors showed these clonotypes also leading the CD3+CD56-NKG2C+ fraction.

This CDR3 comprises 16 residues. TCRdb reanalyzed the 5' RACE reads, giving one entry per CDR3 protein sequence and no DNA. The sample yields 300,000 to 500,000 distinct CDR3 sequences, of which the top ten take up around a tenth. Sequencing input: blood T cells: a sorted CD56 or NKG2C T cell subset, CD4+ or CD8+ T cells, or bulk PBMC T cells (not recorded which). The rearrangement links TRBV12-3 or TRBV12-4 to TRBJ2-7; lacking DNA, the TRBD1 call made by TCRdb goes unchecked. The source is a woman aged 50 to 60 in good health. CDR3 in amino acids: CASSLSGTHDSDEQYF.